This T cell receptor beta chain appears in the sequencing data of a study of T cell changes during pregnancy in multiple sclerosis. Clones were read by immunoSEQ multiplex PCR, and TCRdb kept only the in-frame ones, dropping some. The table records over 30,000 clones, 75% to 95% of them present only once. The germline gives CDR1 GTSNPN, CDR2 SVGIG (reference sequence). V was shortened by 2 bases and J by 6 bases, with 11 bases between the two germline ends. The length of the CDR3 is 13 residues. The chain carries TRBV30 and TRBJ1-5, with D uncertain. This specimen was CD8+ T cells from peripheral blood mononuclear cells, taken in the second trimester of pregnancy. This TCR derives from a female donor in good health, enrolled as a control in a pregnancy study. CDR3 sequence (DNA): TGTGCCTGGAGTTTTGGATCGGGTCAGCCCCAGCATTTT. Translation: CAWSFGSGQPQHF.